The source of this T cell receptor (beta chain) is a study of a mutant IDH1 vaccine in newly diagnosed glioma. The overall study: Eight vaccinations reached patients in weeks 1, 3, 5, 7, 11, 15, 19 and 23. Treated patients had a mean age of 40.4 years and an approximately 60% male, 37.5% female split. Antecedent treatment encompassed radiotherapy, temozolomide, or their combination; the majority received both.

The study, taken as a whole, reports: Pseudoprogression apparently lacked any relation to changes in top peripheral T cell clonotypes.

Concerning this clone itself: What it recognizes is unknown.

TCRdb keeps only in-frame clones here, not all; method: immunoSEQ multiplex PCR. The data contain 25,000 to 35,000 clones, around 89% of them singletons. Time point: week 5, during vaccination. Doses consisted of 300 ug of mutant IDH1 20-mer peptide each, paired with topical imiquimod. The CDR3 runs to 13 residues. Trimming cost V 3 bases and J 5 bases, with 8 bases left between them. Looked up from germline, CDR1 is MNHNS and CDR2 is SASEGT. The chain is built from TRBV6-1 and TRBJ2-4, with D perhaps matching TRBD2 (5 bases). The sample in question was PBMCs, obtained from a glioma patient whose treatment included an IDH1 peptide vaccine. The TCR was taken from a man between 18 and 35 years old with glioma. CDR3 DNA: TGTGCCAGCAGTGATCGGGGTCAAAACATTCAGTACTTC. Protein product: CASSDRGQNIQYF.